The sequence of this TCR beta chain was determined in a study of human T cells and chemical hapten exposure. Time point: pre-sensitization, week 0. Treatment in this sample: therapeutic diphenylcyclopropenone sensitization with weekly scalp DPC. Germline lookup yields CDR1 MDHEN and CDR2 SYDVKM. This CDR3 has 19 amino acids. The V end was cut by 3 bases, the J end by 0 bases, with 20 bases between. MiXCR was run by TCRdb on the RACE reads, yielding one entry per CDR3 protein. Here the sample spans approximately 50,000 distinct CDR3 sequences, roughly 10% being singletons. The sequences come from whole blood, collected in connection with sensitization to the hapten diphenylcyclopropenone (DPC). The chain combines TRBV28 with TRBJ2-2; D not certain. The sequence derives from a woman aged 40 to 55 with alopecia areata. Some clones in this sample may be carry-over from other donors' samples. The CDR3 here is CASSFGLIGYNANTGELFF. CDR3 DNA: TGTGCCAGCAGTTTTGGGTTGATAGGGTATAACGCGAACACCGGGGAGCTGTTTTTT. Full variable domain (rest looked up from reference TRBV28 and TRBJ2-2): DVKVTQSSRYLVKRTGEKVFLECVQDMDHENMFWYRQDPGLGLRLIYFSYDVKMKEKGDIPEGYSVSREKKERFSLILESASTNQTSMYLCASSFGLIGYNANTGELFFGEGSRLTVL.